A selection of T cell receptor beta chains follows, all from one sample in a study of early T cells in non-severe SARS-CoV-2 infection. Each CDR3 protein is one row after TCRdb ran MiXCR on the 5' RACE reads. The sample holds about 22,000 distinct CDR3 sequences, over 4% seen once. Sample: whole blood. The receptors here all came from an adult who was a healthcare worker with PCR-confirmed SARS-CoV-2 infection or an uninfected control (not recorded which). Both conserved end residues are part of each CDR3. The D gene is left open where the match is weak. Clone size appears in some rows only: once, few, many, or a class for an expanded clone.

V gene	clone size	J gene	D gene	CDR3 protein	CDR3 DNA
TRBV20-1	few	TRBJ1-2	TRBD1	CSASGQGDYGYTF	TGCAGTGCTTCGGGACAGGGGGACTATGGCTACACCTTC
TRBV4-2	many	TRBJ2-1	TRBD1	CASSQARQGAGIEQFF	TGTGCCAGCAGCCAAGCCCGACAGGGGGCTGGGATTGAGCAGTTCTTC
TRBV28	-	TRBJ2-7	TRBD1	CASSLPTGVLREQYF	TGTGCCAGCAGCCTTCCTACAGGGGTACTACGAGAGCAGTACTTC
TRBV29-1	many	TRBJ2-3	-	CSVEVRSEGSTDTQYF	TGCAGCGTTGAAGTTCGTTCAGAGGGGAGCACAGATACGCAGTATTTT
TRBV18	few	TRBJ2-7	TRBD1	CASAPRGQGEGEQYF	TGTGCCAGCGCCCCGAGGGGACAGGGGGAAGGCGAGCAGTACTTC
TRBV20-1	many	TRBJ1-3	-	CSARQQGSSGNTIYF	TGCAGTGCTCGACAGCAGGGATCGTCTGGAAACACCATATATTTT
TRBV6-2/TRBV6-3	few	TRBJ2-1	TRBD2	CASSLPIGLAGGPSSNEQFF	TGTGCCAGCAGTCTACCCATAGGACTAGCGGGGGGGCCAAGTTCCAATGAGCAGTTCTTC
TRBV13	many	TRBJ1-1	TRBD1	CASSHRGSGDTEAFF	TGTGCCAGCAGCCACAGGGGATCTGGGGACACTGAAGCTTTCTTT
TRBV5-4	many	TRBJ1-4	TRBD1	CASSHGTGGKNEKLFF	TGTGCCAGCAGCCACGGGACAGGGGGCAAGAATGAAAAACTGTTTTTT
TRBV7-2	many	TRBJ2-3	TRBD2	CASSLLAGGRTDTQYF	TGTGCCAGCAGCTTATTGGCGGGGGGGCGCACAGATACGCAGTATTTT
TRBV5-4	many	TRBJ1-2	-	CASSLPLGGGYGYTF	TGTGCCAGCAGCCTACCGTTGGGCGGGGGCTATGGCTACACCTTC
TRBV4-1	many	TRBJ2-7	-	CASSPNLSYEQYF	TGCGCCAGCAGCCCCAATTTGAGCTACGAGCAGTACTTC
TRBV19	few	TRBJ1-6	TRBD1	CASSIGGQDYGTLHF	TGTGCCAGTAGTATAGGCGGACAGGACTATGGCACCCTCCACTTT
TRBV6-4	-	TRBJ2-7	TRBD1	CASSETTGEPYEQYF	TGTGCCAGCAGTGAAACAACAGGGGAACCCTACGAGCAGTACTTC
TRBV7-2	many	TRBJ2-1	TRBD2	CASSPEGTSGVNEQFF	TGTGCCAGCAGCCCAGAGGGGACTAGCGGGGTCAATGAGCAGTTCTTC
TRBV10-2	many	TRBJ1-1	-	CASSESGREAFF	TGCGCCAGCAGTGAGTCCGGCAGGGAAGCTTTCTTT